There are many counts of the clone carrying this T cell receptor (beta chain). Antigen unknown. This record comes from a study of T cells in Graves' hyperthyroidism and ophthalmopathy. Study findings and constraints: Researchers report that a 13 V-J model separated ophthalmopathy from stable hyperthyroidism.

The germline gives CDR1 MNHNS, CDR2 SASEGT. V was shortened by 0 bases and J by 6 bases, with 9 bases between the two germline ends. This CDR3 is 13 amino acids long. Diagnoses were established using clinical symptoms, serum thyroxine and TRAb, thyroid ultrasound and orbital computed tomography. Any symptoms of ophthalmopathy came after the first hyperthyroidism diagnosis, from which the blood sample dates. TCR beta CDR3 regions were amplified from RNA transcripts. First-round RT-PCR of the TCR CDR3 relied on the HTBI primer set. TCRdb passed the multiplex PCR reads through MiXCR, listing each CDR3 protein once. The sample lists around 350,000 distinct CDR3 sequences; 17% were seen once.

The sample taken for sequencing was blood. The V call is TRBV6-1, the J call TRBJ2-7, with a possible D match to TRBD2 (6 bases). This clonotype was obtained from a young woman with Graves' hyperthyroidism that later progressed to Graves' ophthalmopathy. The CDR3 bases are TGTGCCAGCAGTGAAGCGGCGGGGCTCGAGCAGTACTTC. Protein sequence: CASSEAAGLEQYF.